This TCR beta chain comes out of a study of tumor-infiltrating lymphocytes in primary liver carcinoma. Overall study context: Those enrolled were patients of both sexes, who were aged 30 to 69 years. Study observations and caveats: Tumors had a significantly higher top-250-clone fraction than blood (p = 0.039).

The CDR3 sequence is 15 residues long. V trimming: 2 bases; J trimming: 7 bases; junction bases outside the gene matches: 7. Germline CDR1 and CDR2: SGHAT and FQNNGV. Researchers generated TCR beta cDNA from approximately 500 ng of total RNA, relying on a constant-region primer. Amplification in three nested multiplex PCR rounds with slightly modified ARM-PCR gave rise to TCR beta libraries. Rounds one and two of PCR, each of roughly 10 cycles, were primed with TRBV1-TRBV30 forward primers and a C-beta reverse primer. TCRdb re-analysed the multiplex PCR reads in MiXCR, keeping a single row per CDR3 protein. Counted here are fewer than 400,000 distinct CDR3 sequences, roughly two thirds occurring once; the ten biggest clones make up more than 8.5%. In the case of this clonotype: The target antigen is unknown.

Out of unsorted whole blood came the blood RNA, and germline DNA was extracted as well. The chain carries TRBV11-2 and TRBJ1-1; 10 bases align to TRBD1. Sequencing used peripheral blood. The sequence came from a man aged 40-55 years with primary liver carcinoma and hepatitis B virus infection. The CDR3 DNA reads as TGTGCCAGCAGCTTAATGGGACAGGGGCTTGTTGAAGCTTTCTTT. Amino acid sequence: CASSLMGQGLVEAFF. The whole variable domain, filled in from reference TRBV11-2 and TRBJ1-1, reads EAGVAQSPRYKIIEKRQSVAFWCNPISGHATLYWYQQILGQGPKLLIQFQNNGVVDDSQLPKDRFSAERLKGVDSTLKIQPAKLEDSAVYLCASSLMGQGLVEAFFGQGTRLTVV.